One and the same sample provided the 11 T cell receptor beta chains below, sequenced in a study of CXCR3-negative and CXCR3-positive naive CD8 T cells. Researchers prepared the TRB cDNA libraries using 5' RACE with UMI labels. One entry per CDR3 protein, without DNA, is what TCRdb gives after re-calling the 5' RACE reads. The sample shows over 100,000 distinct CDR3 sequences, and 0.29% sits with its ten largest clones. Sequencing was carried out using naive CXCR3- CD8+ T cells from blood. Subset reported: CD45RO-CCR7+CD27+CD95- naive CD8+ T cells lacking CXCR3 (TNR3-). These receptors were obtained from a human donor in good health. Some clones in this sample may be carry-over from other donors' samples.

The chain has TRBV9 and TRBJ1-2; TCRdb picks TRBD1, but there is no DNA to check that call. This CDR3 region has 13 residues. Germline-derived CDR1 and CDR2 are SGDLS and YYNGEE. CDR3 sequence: CASSVQGGYGYTF.

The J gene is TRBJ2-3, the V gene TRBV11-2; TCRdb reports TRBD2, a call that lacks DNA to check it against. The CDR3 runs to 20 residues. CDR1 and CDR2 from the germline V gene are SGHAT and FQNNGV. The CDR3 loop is CASSLVPPSGGARSTDTQYF.

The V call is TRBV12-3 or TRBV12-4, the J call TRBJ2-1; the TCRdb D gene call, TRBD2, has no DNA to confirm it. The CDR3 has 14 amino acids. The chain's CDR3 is CASSSLLASDEQFF.

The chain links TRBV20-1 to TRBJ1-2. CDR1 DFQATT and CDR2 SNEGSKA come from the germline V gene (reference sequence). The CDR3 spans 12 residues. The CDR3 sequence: CLTTGSLDGYTF.

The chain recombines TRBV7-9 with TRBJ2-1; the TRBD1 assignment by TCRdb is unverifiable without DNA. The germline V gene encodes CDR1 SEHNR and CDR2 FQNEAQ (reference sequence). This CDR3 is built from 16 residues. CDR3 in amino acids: CASSTKTGAAYNEQFF.

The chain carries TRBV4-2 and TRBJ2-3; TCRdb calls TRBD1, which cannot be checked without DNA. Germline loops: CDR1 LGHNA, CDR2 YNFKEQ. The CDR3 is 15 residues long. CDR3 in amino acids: CASSSLGQGTDTQYF.

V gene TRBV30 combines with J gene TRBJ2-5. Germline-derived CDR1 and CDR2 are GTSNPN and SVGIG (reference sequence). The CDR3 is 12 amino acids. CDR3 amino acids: CAWSVDRETQYF.

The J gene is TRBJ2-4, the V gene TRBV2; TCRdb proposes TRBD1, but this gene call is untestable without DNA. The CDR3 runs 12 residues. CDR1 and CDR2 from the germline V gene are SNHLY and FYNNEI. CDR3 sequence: CASSGLDREPYF.

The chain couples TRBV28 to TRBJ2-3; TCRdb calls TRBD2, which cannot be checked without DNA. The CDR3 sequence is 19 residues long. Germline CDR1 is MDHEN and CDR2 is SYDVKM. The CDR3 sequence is CASSSSGGDLIRGTDTQYF.

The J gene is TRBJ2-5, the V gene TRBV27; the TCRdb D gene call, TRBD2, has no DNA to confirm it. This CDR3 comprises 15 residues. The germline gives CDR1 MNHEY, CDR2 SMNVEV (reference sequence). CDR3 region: CASSSFSGGAETQYF.

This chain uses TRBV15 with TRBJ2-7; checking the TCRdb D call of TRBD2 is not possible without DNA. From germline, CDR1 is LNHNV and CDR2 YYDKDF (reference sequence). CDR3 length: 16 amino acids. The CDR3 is CATSSWAAGEGYEQYF.